The present TCR beta chain was sequenced within a study of blood T cell repertoires in COVID-19. Some clones are missing from TCRdb's copy, which holds only in-frame ones; the method was immunoSEQ multiplex PCR. The sample includes around 28,000 clones, 80% to 90% seen only once; the top ten take around 26%. Germline V CDR1 and CDR2: SNHLY, FYNNEI. The CDR3 extends over 15 amino acids. The J segment lost 5 bases and the V segment lost 7 bases, leaving 9 bases of the junction unmatched. The origin of this receptor is a woman older than 75 with COVID-19, enrolled during active disease. This rearrangement joins TRBV2 to TRBJ2-2; 8 nucleotides agree with TRBD1. The sample was peripheral blood. CDR3 coding DNA: TGTGCCAGCAAGAAGATCGGACAGGGTACCGGGGAGCTGTTTTTT. Its protein product is CASKKIGQGTGELFF.